Given below is one TCR beta chain in context. CDR3 size: 19 residues. Per germline, CDR1 MNHEY and CDR2 SMNVEV (reference sequence). Losses at the gene ends were 5 bases for V and 4 bases for J; bases not matched to a gene: 18. Tumor samples were taken before definitive surgery or chemotherapy. Clones were sequenced by immunoSEQ multiplex PCR, and TCRdb holds only the in-frame ones, with some missing. Of several thousand clones listed, about 71% are singletons. The data belong to a study of high-grade serous ovarian cancer treatment subgroups. The TCR originated in a human donor with high-grade serous ovarian cancer. The rearrangement links TRBV27 to TRBJ2-3; 10 bases are a match to TRBD2. Input material: tumor tissue. This CDR3 is CASSLGGASGGSRADTQYF. The CDR3 nucleotides are TGTGCCAGCAGTCTCGGGGGGGCTAGCGGGGGCTCCCGGGCAGATACGCAGTATTTT.